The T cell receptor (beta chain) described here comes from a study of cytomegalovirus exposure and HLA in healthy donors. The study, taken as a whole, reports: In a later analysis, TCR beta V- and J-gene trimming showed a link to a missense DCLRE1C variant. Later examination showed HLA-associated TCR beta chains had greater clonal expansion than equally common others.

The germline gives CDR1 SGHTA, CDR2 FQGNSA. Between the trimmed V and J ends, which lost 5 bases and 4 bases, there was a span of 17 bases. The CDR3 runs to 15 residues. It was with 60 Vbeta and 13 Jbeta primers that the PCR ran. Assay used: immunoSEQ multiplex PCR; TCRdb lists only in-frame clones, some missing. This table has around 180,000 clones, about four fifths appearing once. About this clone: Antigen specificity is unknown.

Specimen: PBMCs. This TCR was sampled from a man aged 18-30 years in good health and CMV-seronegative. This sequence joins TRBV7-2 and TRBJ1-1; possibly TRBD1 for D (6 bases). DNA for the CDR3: TGTGCCAGCAGCACCACGGCGGGGGGCAGCACTGAAGCTTTCTTT. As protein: CASSTTAGGSTEAFF.